This TCR beta chain originates from a study of T cells in narcolepsy. Using immunoSEQ multiplex PCR, the repertoire was profiled, and TCRdb retains in-frame clones only, with some absent. This sample yields approximately 28,000 clones, of which about 84% are seen a single time; 3.4% belongs to the top ten. The CDR3 runs 13 residues. V is TRBV12-1 and J is TRBJ2-3; whether TRBD2, the table's D call, matches the DNA was not checked. TRBV12-1 constitutes a pseudogene. The sample comprised CD45RA- memory CD4+ T cells from PBMCs. The clonotype comes from a human donor with narcolepsy. The CDR3 DNA reads as TGTGCCAGCAGTCGGACTAGCCTAGATACGCAGTATTTT. Protein: CASSRTSLDTQYF.